Described below is a single TCR beta chain sequence and its context. Its target antigen remains unknown. No base-level quality is on record; no much larger clone is a single base apart. The sample originates from a study of shared clonotypes between healthy human individuals (TCRdb year 2020). About the investigation overall: A couple of women and a few men aged 18 to 49 years were included in the cohort. Each donor's leukapheresis produced roughly between roughly 0.85 and 10 billion PBMCs. Per donor, three plates each were used for CD4 naive and CD4 memory, two for CD8 naive, and one for CD8 memory. The study deeply sequenced blood TCR repertoires of roughly five healthy adults to estimate repertoire size and the extent of clonotype sharing between individuals. Different laboratories and diverse techniques were used to prepare libraries and sequence TCR repertoires, to increase sequencing depth and limit assay-specific biases.

Healthy HIV-negative adults with no recently reported acute infections or vaccinations were included as donors. Only Caucasian adults living in Nashville, Tennessee, USA were represented among the donors. Magnetic negative selection was used to enrich CD4+ T cells, after which naive cells were positively selected on CD45RA and the negative fraction became the memory subset. After blood collection by leukapheresis, PBMCs were isolated using Ficoll-Histopaque density gradient centrifugation and then cryopreserved in the vapor phase of liquid nitrogen. Analytical flow cytometry was used to check the purity and quantity of each magnetically sorted T cell population. Each sorted fraction had its genomic DNA isolated and then quantified by UV absorbance on a Nanodrop 2000c. Using the deep immunoSEQ assay, multiplex PCR amplified TCR CDR3 regions from genomic DNA. Extracted genomic DNA from each cell subset was distributed evenly across all wells of several immunoSEQ 96-well plates, and each plate was treated as a replicate. For sorted subsets, roughly 200 ng genomic DNA, equal to approximately 30,000 T cell genomes, was loaded into each replicate PCR. The purified libraries were quantified using a Qubit 3.0 fluorometer, sized with a Bioanalyzer 2100, and then quantified again using the KAPA Library Quantification kit. Every immunoSEQ 96-well plate was sequenced on a dedicated single-read 150-cycle Illumina NextSeq 550 flow cell. Per the original workflow: Because the immunoSEQ output held only junctional sequences and lacked quality scores, the filtering could not match the filtering applied to full-length reads. Sequences were annotated with PyIR, a Python wrapper for IgBLAST v1.9, using IMGT germline references to assign V/J genes and CDR3. Reads were filtered out if the reads had weak V/J assignments (E-value above 1e-6), no CDR3, stop codons, out-of-frame junctions, or ambiguous translated residues. V3J clonotypes were defined as sequences sharing an identical inferred V gene, J gene, and CDR3 amino acid sequence. Percentage overlap between repertoires was computed as shared unique clonotypes divided by the size of the smaller repertoire. Richness of each repertoire was evaluated using RTK rarefaction, the Chao1 estimator, and Recon v2.1 estimates of unobserved clonotypes. Generation probabilities for all TCRbeta clonotypes obtained by the gDNA method from four donors were computed using OLGA. Entries here come from immuneACCESS through TCRdb and include only in-frame sequences with V and J called. Some clones fail to appear in such tables; in the studies checked, an unresolved V gene covers under half of the shortfall, and the cause of the remainder is unknown. The V and J calls and the clone size are those of that table, but D and trimming were determined from the DNA. For this sample the table gives a few million clones, of which approximately 95% were detected only once. Jointly, the top ten make up over 0.1% of the sample.

Sequences SGHTA (CDR1) and FQGTGA (CDR2) are obtained from the germline V gene. V is clipped by 2 bases and J by 4 bases, and the sequence between their germline boundaries is 7 bases long. The CDR3 sequence holds 13 residues, the cysteine and phenylalanine included. Kept here is only the CDR3 DNA, which spans 39 bases and is read in frame from base 1. Paper-wide results and their limitations: The small number of donors limited the genetic and exposure-history diversity represented. Rarefaction of sorted-subset datasets indicated incomplete sequencing despite the large sequencing depth. Higher generation probabilities were observed for clonotypes shared by all four sorted-subset donors than for non-shared clonotypes. When several donors were compared, the shared fraction of clonotypes was about 5.4% for naive CD4, roughly 3.4% for naive CD8, 2% to 2.5% for memory CD4, and 0.35% to 0.4% for memory CD8. Sampling was restricted to blood, and TCR repertoires in tissue are likely to differ from TCR repertoires in blood. Pairwise subsampling led to the expectation that sequencing depth would affect the degree of clonotype sharing among donors. Larger estimated clonotype richness was generally found for naive subsets than for memory subsets.

The chain uses TRBV7-3 and TRBJ2-3; the D gene remains uncertain. The receptor's source is a man younger than 35 in good health. The sample taken for sequencing was naive CD4+ T cells sorted from blood. Interpreted using the paper, the cell subset or site label stands for: CD45RA+ positively selected. Here the CDR3 is given as CASSLSRADTQYF. The DNA is TGTGCCAGCAGCTTATCTCGGGCAGATACGCAGTATTTT.